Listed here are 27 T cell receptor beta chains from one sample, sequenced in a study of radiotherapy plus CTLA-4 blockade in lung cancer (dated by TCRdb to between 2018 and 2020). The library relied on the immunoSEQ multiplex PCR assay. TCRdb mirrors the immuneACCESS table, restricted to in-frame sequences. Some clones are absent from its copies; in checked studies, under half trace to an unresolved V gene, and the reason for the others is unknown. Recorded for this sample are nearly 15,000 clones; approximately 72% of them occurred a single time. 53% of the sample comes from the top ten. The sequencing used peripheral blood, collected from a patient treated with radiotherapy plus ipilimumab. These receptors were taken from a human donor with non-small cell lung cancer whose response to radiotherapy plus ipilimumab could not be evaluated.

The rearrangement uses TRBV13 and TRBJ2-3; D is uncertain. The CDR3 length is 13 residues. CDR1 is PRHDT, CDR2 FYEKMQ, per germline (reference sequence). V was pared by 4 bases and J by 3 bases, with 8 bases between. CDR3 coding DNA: TGTGCCAGCAGCTCCCCCCCGACAGATACGCAGTATTTT. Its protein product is CASSSPPTDTQYF.

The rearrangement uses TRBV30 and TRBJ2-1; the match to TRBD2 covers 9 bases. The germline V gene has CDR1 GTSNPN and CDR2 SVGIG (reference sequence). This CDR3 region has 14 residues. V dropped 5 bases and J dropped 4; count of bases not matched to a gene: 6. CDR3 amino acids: CAWQAGGKYNEQFF. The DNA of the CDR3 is TGTGCCTGGCAAGCGGGGGGAAAATACAATGAGCAGTTCTTC.

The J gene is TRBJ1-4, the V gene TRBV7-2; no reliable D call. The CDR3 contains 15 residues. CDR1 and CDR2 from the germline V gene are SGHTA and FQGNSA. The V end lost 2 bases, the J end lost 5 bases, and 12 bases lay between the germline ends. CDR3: CASSLSSVTNEKLFF. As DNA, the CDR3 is TGTGCCAGCAGCTTATCTTCGGTGACAAATGAAAAACTGTTTTTT.

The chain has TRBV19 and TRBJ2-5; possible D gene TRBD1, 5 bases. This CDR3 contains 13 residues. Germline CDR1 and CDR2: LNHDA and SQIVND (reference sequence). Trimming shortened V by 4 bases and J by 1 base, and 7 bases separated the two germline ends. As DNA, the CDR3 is TGTGCCAGTAGTAGTGACAGCCAAGAGACCCAGTACTTC. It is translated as CASSSDSQETQYF.

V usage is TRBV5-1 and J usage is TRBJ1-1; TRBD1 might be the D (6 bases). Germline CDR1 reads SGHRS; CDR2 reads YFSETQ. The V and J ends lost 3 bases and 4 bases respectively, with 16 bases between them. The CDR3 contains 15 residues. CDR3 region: CASSWTQGQGTEAFF. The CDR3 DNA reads TGCGCCAGCAGCTGGACACAGGGCCAGGGCACTGAAGCTTTCTTT.

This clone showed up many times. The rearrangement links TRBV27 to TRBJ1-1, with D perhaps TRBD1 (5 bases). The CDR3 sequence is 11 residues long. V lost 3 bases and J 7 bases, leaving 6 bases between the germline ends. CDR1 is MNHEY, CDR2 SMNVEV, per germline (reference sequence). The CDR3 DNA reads TGTGCCAGCAGTTTGGGGCATGAAGCTTTCTTT. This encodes CASSLGHEAFF.

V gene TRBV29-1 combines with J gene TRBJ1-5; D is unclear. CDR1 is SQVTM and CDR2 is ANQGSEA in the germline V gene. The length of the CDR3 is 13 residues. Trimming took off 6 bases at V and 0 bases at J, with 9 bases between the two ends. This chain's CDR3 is CSVRRDSNQPQHF. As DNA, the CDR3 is TGCAGCGTCCGACGGGATAGCAATCAGCCCCAGCATTTT.

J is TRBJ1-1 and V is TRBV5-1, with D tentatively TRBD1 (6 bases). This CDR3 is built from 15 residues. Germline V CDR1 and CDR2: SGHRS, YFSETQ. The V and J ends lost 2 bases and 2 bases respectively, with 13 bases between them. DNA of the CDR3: TGCGCCAGCAGCTTTTGGGACATCCGCAACACTGAAGCTTTCTTT. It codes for CASSFWDIRNTEAFF.

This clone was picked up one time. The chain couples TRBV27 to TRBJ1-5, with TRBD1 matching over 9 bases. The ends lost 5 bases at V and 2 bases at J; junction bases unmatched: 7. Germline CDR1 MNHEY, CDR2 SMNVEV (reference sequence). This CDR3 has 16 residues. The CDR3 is CASSPTGGSRNQPQHF. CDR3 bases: TGTGCCAGCAGTCCGACAGGGGGTTCGCGCAATCAGCCCCAGCATTTT.

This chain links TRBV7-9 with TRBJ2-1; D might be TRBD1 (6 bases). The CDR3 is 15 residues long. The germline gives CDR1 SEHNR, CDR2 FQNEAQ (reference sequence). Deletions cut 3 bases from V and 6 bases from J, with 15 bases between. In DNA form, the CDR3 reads TGTGCCAGCAGCTTTGGGACAAGCGATATCAATGAGCAGTTCTTC. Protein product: CASSFGTSDINEQFF.

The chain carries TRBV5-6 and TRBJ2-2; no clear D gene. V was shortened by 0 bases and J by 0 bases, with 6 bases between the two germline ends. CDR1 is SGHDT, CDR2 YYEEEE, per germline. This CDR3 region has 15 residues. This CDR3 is CASSLVLTNTGELFF. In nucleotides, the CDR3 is TGTGCCAGCAGCTTGGTTCTTACGAACACCGGGGAGCTGTTTTTT.

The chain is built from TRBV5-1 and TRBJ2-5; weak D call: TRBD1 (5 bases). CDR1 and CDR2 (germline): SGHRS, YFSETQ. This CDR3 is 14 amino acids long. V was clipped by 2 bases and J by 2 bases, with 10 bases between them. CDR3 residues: CASSLDSSQETQYF. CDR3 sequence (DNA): TGCGCCAGCAGCTTAGACAGTTCTCAAGAGACCCAGTACTTC.

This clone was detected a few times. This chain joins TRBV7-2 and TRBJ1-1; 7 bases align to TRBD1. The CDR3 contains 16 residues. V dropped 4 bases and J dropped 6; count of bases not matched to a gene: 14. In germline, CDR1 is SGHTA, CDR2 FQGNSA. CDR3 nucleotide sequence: TGTGCCAGCAGCTCGCCAGTATACAGGGGATACCCTGAAGCTTTCTTT. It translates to CASSSPVYRGYPEAFF. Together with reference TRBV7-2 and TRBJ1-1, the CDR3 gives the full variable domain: GAGVSQSPSNKVTEKGKDVELRCDPISGHTALYWYRQSLGQGLEFLIYFQGNSAPDKSGLPSDRFSAERTGGSVSTLTIQRTQQEDSAVYLCASSSPVYRGYPEAFFGQGTRLTVV.

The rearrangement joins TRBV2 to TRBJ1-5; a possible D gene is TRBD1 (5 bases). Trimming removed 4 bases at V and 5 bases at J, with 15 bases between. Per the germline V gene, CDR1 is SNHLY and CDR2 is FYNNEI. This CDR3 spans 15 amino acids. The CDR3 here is CASSGPTGTDQPQHF. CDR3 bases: TGTGCCAGCAGTGGTCCAACAGGAACGGATCAGCCCCAGCATTTT.

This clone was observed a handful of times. The CDR3 bases are TGCGCCAGCAGGGAGGCAGATGGCAATGGCTACACCTTC. Protein sequence: CASREADGNGYTF. This rearrangement joins TRBV10-2 to TRBJ1-2; D gene unclear. The V and J ends lost 6 bases and 6 bases respectively, with 14 bases between them. Germline-derived CDR1 and CDR2 are WSHSY and SAAADI. This CDR3 region has 13 residues.

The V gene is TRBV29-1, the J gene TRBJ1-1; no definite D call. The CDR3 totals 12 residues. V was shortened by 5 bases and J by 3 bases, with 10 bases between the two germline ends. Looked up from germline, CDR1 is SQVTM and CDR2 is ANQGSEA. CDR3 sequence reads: CSVCVGDTEAFF. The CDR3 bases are TGCAGCGTTTGTGTGGGCGACACTGAAGCTTTCTTT.

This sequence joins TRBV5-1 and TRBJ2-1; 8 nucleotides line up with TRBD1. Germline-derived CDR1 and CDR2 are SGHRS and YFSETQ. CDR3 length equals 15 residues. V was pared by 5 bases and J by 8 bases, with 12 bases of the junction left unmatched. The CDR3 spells CASRPGQGAMDEQFF. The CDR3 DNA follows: TGCGCCAGCAGACCAGGCCAGGGGGCTATGGATGAGCAGTTCTTC. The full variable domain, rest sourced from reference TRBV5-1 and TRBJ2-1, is KAGVTQTPRYLIKTRGQQVTLSCSPISGHRSVSWYQQTPGQGLQFLFEYFSETQRNKGNFPGRFSGRQFSNSRSEMNVSTLELGDSALYLCASRPGQGAMDEQFFGPGTRLTVL.

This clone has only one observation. The CDR3 coding sequence is TGCGCCAGCAGCCAAACAACTAGGGCAGATACGCAGTATTTT. Encoded protein: CASSQTTRADTQYF. V gene TRBV4-3 combines with J gene TRBJ2-3, with D maybe TRBD2 (5 bases). Trimming pared 2 bases from V and 4 bases from J, leaving 10 bases between. CDR1 and CDR2 from the germline V gene are LGHNA and YSLEER. This CDR3 is built from 14 residues.

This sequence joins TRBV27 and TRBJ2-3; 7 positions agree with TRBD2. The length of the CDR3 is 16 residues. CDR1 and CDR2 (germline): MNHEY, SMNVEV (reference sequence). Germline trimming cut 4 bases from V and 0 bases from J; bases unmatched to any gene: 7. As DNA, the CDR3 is TGTGCCAGCAGTTCCTGGACTAGGGCGAGCACAGATACGCAGTATTTT. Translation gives CASSSWTRASTDTQYF.

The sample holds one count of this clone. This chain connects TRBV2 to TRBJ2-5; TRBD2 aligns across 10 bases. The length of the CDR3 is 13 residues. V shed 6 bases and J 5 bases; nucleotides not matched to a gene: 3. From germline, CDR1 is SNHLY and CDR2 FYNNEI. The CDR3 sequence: CASSAGLAETQYF. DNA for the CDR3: TGTGCCAGCAGCGCGGGACTAGCGGAGACCCAGTACTTC.

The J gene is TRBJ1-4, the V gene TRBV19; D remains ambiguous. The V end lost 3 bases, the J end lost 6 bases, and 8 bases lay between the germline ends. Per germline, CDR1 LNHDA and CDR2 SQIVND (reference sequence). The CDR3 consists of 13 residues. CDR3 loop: CASSMSRYEKLFF. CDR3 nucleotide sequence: TGTGCCAGTAGTATGTCCAGATATGAAAAACTGTTTTTT.

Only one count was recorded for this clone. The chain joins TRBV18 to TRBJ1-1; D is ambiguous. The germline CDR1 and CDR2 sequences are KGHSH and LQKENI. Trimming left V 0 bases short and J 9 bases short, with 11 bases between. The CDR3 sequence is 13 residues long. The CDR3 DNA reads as TGTGCCAGCTCACCACCTCTCACAGATAAAGCTTTCTTT. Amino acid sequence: CASSPPLTDKAFF.

CDR3: CASSFTGNQPQHF. The CDR3 DNA follows: TGTGCCAGCAGCTTTACAGGCAATCAGCCCCAGCATTTT. The V call is TRBV11-2, the J call TRBJ1-5; D is ambiguous. Germline V gives CDR1 SGHAT, CDR2 FQNNGV. The CDR3 runs to 13 residues. With 3 bases removed from V and 2 bases from J, the gap between germline ends came to 5 bases.

The CDR3 coding sequence is TGTGCCAGCAGCTTATACGAGGGCGGTTTAAATGAGCAGTTCTTC. Protein: CASSLYEGGLNEQFF. V usage is TRBV7-2 and J usage is TRBJ2-1; a possible D gene is TRBD2 (5 bases). Germline CDR1 reads SGHTA; CDR2 reads FQGNSA. V lost 2 bases and J lost 7, with 15 bases in between. The CDR3 runs 15 residues. Full variable domain (remainder filled in from reference TRBV7-2 and TRBJ2-1): GAGVSQSPSNKVTEKGKDVELRCDPISGHTALYWYRQSLGQGLEFLIYFQGNSAPDKSGLPSDRFSAERTGGSVSTLTIQRTQQEDSAVYLCASSLYEGGLNEQFFGPGTRLTVL.

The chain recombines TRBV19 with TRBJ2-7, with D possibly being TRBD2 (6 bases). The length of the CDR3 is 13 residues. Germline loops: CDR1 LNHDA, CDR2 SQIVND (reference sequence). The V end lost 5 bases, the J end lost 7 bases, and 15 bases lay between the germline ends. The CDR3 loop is CASSLGTGREQYF. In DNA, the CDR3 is TGTGCCAGTAGTCTAGGTACCGGGAGAGAGCAGTACTTC. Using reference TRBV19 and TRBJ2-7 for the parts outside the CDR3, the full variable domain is DGGITQSPKYLFRKEGQNVTLSCEQNLNHDAMYWYRQDPGQGLRLIYYSQIVNDFQKGDIAEGYSVSREKKESFPLTVTSAQKNPTAFYLCASSLGTGREQYFGPGTRLTVT.

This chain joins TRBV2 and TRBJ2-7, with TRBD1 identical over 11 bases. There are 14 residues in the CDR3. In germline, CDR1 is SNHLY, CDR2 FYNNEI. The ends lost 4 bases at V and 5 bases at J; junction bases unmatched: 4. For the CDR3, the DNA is TGTGCCAGCAGTGCAGGACAGGGGGCAAACGAGCAGTACTTC. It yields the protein CASSAGQGANEQYF. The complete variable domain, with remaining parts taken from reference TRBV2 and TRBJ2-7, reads EPEVTQTPSHQVTQMGQEVILRCVPISNHLYFYWYRQILGQKVEFLVSFYNNEISEKSEIFDDQFSVERPDGSNFTLKIRSTKLEDSAMYFCASSAGQGANEQYFGPGTRLTVT.

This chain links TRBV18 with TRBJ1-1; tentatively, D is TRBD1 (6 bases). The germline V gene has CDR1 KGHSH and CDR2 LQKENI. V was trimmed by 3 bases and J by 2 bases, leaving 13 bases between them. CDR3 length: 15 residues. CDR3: CASSPRQAINTEAFF. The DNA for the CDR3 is TGTGCCAGCTCACCCCGACAGGCTATTAACACTGAAGCTTTCTTT. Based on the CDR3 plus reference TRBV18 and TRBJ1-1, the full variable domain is NAGVMQNPRHLVRRRGQEARLRCSPMKGHSHVYWYRQLPEEGLKFMVYLQKENIIDESGMPKERFSAEFPKEGPSILRIQQVVRGDSAAYFCASSPRQAINTEAFFGQGTRLTVV.